This TCR beta chain was sequenced during a study of a mutant IDH1 vaccine in newly diagnosed glioma. For the study at large: Beginning 4-6 weeks after radiotherapy alone, or with temozolomide cycles, vaccination took place. The earlier regimen, radiotherapy, temozolomide, or both, was most often both.

Study results and limitations: Immune responses arising from the vaccine appeared in about 93% of patients.

Germline CDR1 and CDR2: MGHRA and YSYEKL. The CDR3 is 22 residues long. Trimming pared 3 bases from V and 2 bases from J, leaving 33 bases between. The time point here: week 23, last vaccination. The vaccine gave 300 ug of a 20-mer mutant IDH1 peptide subcutaneously per dose. Tumors from donors were new WHO grade 3 or 4 IDH1-mutant astrocytomas with ATRX loss. About this clone itself: Its specificity is not known.

This table comes from immunoSEQ multiplex PCR, and its TCRdb copy is limited to in-frame clones, with some not included. This sample has roughly 60,000 clones, with about 88% found just once. This sequence originates from a man aged 25 to 40 with glioma. The sample consisted of PBMCs, taken from a glioma patient whose treatment included an IDH1 peptide vaccine. The J gene is TRBJ2-3, the V gene TRBV4-1; a possible D gene is TRBD2 (7 bases). The CDR3 DNA follows: TGCGCCAGCAGCCACCTAAGGGGCCAGGGGTCCCGGGACTACCCCCTCACAGATACGCAGTATTTT. As protein: CASSHLRGQGSRDYPLTDTQYF.